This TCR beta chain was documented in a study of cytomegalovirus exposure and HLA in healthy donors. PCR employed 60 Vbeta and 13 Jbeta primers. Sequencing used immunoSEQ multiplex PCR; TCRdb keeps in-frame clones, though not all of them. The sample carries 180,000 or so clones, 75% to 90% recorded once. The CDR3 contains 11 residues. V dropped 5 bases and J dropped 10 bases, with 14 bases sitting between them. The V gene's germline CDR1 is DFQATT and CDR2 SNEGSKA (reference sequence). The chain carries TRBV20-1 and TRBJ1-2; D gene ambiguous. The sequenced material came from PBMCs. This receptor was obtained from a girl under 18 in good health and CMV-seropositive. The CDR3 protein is CSAPWQADYTF. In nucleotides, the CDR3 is TGCAGTGCTCCGTGGCAGGCAGACTACACCTTC.